This T cell receptor beta chain was obtained from a study of human T cells and chemical hapten exposure. The sample's time point: patch test 1, 2 weeks after DPC sensitization. Described treatment: therapeutic diphenylcyclopropenone sensitization with weekly scalp DPC. Individual cDNA molecules had unique molecular identifiers attached to them by the library. TCRdb re-analysed the RACE reads in MiXCR, keeping a single row per CDR3 protein. Of roughly 70,000 distinct CDR3 sequences listed, around 9.8% are singletons. Per the germline V gene, CDR1 is SGHTA and CDR2 is FQGNSA. The ends were cut back, 8 bases at V and 0 bases at J, with 8 bases in the middle. This CDR3 has 13 residues. Only a few counts were recorded for this clonotype.

The TCR originated in a woman aged 40 to 55 with alopecia areata. Some clones in this sample may be carry-over from other donors' samples. This chain connects TRBV7-2 to TRBJ1-5; D not certain. The starting material was whole blood, obtained in connection with sensitization to the hapten diphenylcyclopropenone (DPC). The DNA of the CDR3 is TGTGCCAGCGGACTGTATAGCAATCAGCCCCAGCATTTT. Translation: CASGLYSNQPQHF.